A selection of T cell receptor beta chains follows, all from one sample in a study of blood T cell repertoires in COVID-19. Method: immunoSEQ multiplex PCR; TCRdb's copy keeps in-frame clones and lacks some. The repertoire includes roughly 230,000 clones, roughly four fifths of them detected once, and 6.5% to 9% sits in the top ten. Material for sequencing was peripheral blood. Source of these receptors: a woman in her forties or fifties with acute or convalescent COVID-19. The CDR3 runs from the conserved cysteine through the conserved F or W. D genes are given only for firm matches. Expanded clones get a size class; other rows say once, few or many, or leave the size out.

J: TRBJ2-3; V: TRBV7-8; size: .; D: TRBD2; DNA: TGTGCCAGCAGCTTAGGCTCCCAAGCGGGAGGGCCTACAGATACGCAGTATTTT; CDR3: CASSLGSQAGGPTDTQYF
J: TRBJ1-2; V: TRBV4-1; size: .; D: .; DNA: TGCGCCAGCAGCCCCCCCGGGGGAGGCTACACCTTC; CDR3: CASSPPGGGYTF
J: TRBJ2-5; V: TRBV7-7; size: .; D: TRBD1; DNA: TGTGCTAGCAGCCTGACCGGGACAGAGCAAGAGACCCAGTACTTC; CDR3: CASSLTGTEQETQYF
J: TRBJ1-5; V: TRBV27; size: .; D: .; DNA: TGTGCCAGCAGCCAGGCCAGCGGGCCCCAGCATTTT; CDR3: CASSQASGPQHF
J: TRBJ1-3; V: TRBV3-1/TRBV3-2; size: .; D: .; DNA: TGTGCCAGCAGCCAAGCCGTTGGAAACACCATATATTTT; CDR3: CASSQAVGNTIYF
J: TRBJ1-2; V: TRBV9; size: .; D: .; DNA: TGTGCCAGCAGCGTAGGGGGACTTGTCGACTATGGCTACACCTTC; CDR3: CASSVGGLVDYGYTF
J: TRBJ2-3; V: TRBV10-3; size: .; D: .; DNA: TGTGCCATCACCGAAACCGGGGATACGCAGTATTTT; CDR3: CAITETGDTQYF
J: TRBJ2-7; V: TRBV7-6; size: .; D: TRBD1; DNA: TGTGCCAGCAGCCTACAGCCAGGGACAGCTACCTACGAGCAGTACTTC; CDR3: CASSLQPGTATYEQYF
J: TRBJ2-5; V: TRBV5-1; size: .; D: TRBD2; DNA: TGCGCCAGCAGCAAGGGACTAGCGGGAGTAAGGGAGACCCAGTACTTC; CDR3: CASSKGLAGVRETQYF
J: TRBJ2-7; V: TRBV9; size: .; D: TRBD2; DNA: TGTGCCAGCAGCCCCCGAGCAGGGACTAGCGGGACAACCTACGAGCAGTACTTC; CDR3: CASSPRAGTSGTTYEQYF
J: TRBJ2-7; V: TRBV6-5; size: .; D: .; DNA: TGTGCCAGCAGTTCCTCCTTGGGGGACTCTACGGAGCAGTACTTC; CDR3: CASSSSLGDSTEQYF
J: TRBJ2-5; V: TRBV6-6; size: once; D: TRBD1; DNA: TGTGCCAGCAGTTGGGACAGCTATCGAGAGACCCAGTACTTC; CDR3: CASSWDSYRETQYF
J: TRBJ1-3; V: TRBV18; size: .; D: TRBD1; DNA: TGTGCCAGCTCACCACGCAGGGGGCAGGTTGGAAACACCATATATTTT; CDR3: CASSPRRGQVGNTIYF
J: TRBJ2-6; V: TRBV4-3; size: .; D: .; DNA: TGCGCCAGCAGCCAACAACAGGGCTCTGGGGCCAACGTCCTGACTTTC; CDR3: CASSQQQGSGANVLTF
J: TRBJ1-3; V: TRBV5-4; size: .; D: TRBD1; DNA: TGTGCCAGCAGCACGACAGGGTCTGGAAACACCATATATTTT; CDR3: CASSTTGSGNTIYF
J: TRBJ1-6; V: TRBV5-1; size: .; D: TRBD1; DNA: TGCGCCAGCAGCTCCACCGGGACAGGGACAAAATCACCCCTCCACTTT; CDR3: CASSSTGTGTKSPLHF
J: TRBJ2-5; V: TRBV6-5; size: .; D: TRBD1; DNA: TGTGCCAGCAGTTACGGTTTGGGACAGGGAGAGACCCAGTACTTC; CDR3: CASSYGLGQGETQYF